This TCR beta chain was found in a study of cytomegalovirus exposure and HLA in healthy donors (dated by TCRdb to 2015 to 2018). The study in broad terms: An earlier analysis of approximately 640 of the donors reported 250 to 300 Gb of sequence data and approximately 110 million unique TCR beta sequences from some 180 million T cells. Approximately 310 gigabases of sequencing data and 70 million to 100 million unique TCR sequences were included in an early release covering several hundred HLA-typed donors. The genetic ancestry cluster associated with self-reported Caucasian donors included around four fifths of the approximately 400 genotyped donors. The aim of the study was to test whether cataloging public T cell receptors could identify signatures of past pathogen exposure. Using immunosequencing, the study profiled T cell repertoires from about 620 subjects and related those repertoires to cytomegalovirus serostatus. In addition to the first cohort of hundreds of subjects, a separate validation cohort of 120 different subjects was used. To predict cytomegalovirus infection status, the study combined high-throughput TCR immunosequencing, statistical association of individual TCRs with disease status, and machine learning. A later analysis re-analyzed previously published TCR beta repertoires from roughly 630 donors and added high-resolution HLA genotyping to study TCR occurrence patterns. Rather than using new phenotypic data, the later analysis identified candidate immune exposures from TCR beta sequences and from how often those sequences occurred across donors. An earlier analysis of about 620 of the donors applied high-throughput TCR beta sequencing to assess whether each TCR beta V gene segment acted as functional or pseudogenic. Donor age, sex, ethnicity and CMV serostatus were collected together with the repertoire data. A later genetic analysis took genome-wide SNP genotypes for about 55% of the 666 donors and used that subset as a discovery cohort. All discovery cohort repertoires had been generated using a single sequencing platform. HLA typing included class I and class II loci at four-digit resolution. The number of typed donors differed by locus: about 629-630 for A, B, C, DRB1 and DQB1; 500 to 550 for DQA1; 606 for DPA1; and approximately 450 for DPB1. Because of strong linkage in the cohort, 5 or 6 DR-DQ haplotypes were treated as single units for association and clustering. On average, 235,054 unique TCR beta nucleotide sequences were sequenced per donor among a few hundred genotyped donors of the cohort, with about 19% of those sequences being non-productive. Overall results and qualifications from the work: Three of the identified cytomegalovirus-associated TCR beta chains were confirmed in vitro to be specific for cytomegalovirus antigens. A later analysis found that most CMV-associated TCR beta chains appeared HLA-restricted, with HLA associations seemingly driven largely by CMV exposure. The classifier was reported to diagnose cytomegalovirus status with high specificity and sensitivity in both the original and validation cohorts. Correlated functional status among segregating V segments might reflect linkage disequilibrium, but an unknown experimental factor could not be ruled out. Approximately 16 rarely observed V segments, including chromosome 9 orphons, were excluded from the earlier analysis of a few hundred of the donors because counts were too low. Only TCR beta chains were sequenced in this cohort, and the absence of alpha or paired-chain data limited detectable features. In a later genetic analysis, a missense DCLRE1C variant was associated with V-gene and J-gene trimming of TCR beta chains, and the association was replicated in an independent cohort. Because some donors lacked HLA typing at each locus, the association tests relied only on the typed subset. When HLA alleles, especially DR and DQ, strongly co-occurred, TCR associations were difficult to assign to individual alleles. A later analysis reported that several top co-occurrence clusters appeared linked to parvovirus B19, influenza, CMV and Epstein-Barr virus. According to the authors, the approach could potentially be generalized to other disease states and immunological phenotypes. A further reported finding was that TCR beta sequences accurately predicted the HLA-A and HLA-B alleles for most subjects in the first cohort. In an earlier analysis of some 550 of the donors, most TCR beta V segments were observed in productive rearrangements about 87% or about 30% of the time, broadly matching IMGT annotations. In a later analysis, HLA-associated TCR beta chains were found to be more clonally expanded and to have lower generation probabilities than equally common non-associated chains. The study gave a list of some 150 TCR beta chains associated with cytomegalovirus. Immune exposure information for the cohort was limited to CMV serostatus. In a later analysis, 16,951 TCR beta sequences were associated with specific HLA alleles at a false discovery rate of 0.05. A later analysis found that TCR association rates varied across HLA loci, with DRB1 alleles showing the most associated TCRs and HLA-C alleles the fewest. Some IMGT-functional V segments, including TRBV6-2 and TRBV6-3, could not be told apart with the 87-base-pair reads, so those segments were excluded. Most TCR sequences were observed very rarely across donors, whereas some public TCRs were present in many individuals. According to a later genetic analysis, donors in an Asian-associated ancestry cluster had fewer N-insertions in productive TCRs than the approximately 670-donor mean. The presence/absence analyses assumed that sequencing depth was roughly uniform across donors, and that assumption may not be true. A cluster of highly shared sequence variants was judged likely to be a technical artifact of the sequencing pipeline.

The cohort was made up of 666 healthy bone marrow donors. Cohort members were all nominally healthy when sampled, although unrecorded immune exposures were likely present. The donor tested CMV seronegative, placing the donor among the 352 seronegative members of the cohort. Each donor provided a peripheral blood sample, and peripheral blood mononuclear cells were used for TCR beta sequencing. The Qiagen DNeasy Blood Extraction Kit was used to extract genomic DNA from the blood cell samples. The germline V gene (reference sequence) supplies CDR1 SGHKS and CDR2 YYEKEE. The CDR3 starts with the cysteine, ends with the phenylalanine, and has 16 residues. Only the CDR3 part of the read is kept: 48 bases, read in frame from the first base. The germline V end is reduced by 4 bases and the J end by 2 bases; junction bases left unmatched: 11. This clone has just a few counts. Which antigen it targets is not known. The record has no base qualities; no much larger clone is one base away.

The library was generated by the immunoSEQ multiplex PCR assay. For the multiplex PCR, a mixture combining 60 forward primers for TCR Vbeta segments and 13 reverse primers for TCR Jbeta segments was used. A multiplex PCR assay on genomic DNA amplified the CDR3 region of rearranged TCR beta genes. The Illumina HiSeq System was used to sequence the amplified TCR beta libraries as 87-base-pair reads. On the study's bioinformatics: A later analysis counted about 80 million unique TCR beta chains across the approximately 700 repertoires, and some 12 million of these chains were shared by at least two donors. To remove PCR and sequencing errors, raw reads were error-corrected and collapsed into unique sequences using a nearest-neighbor algorithm that merged closely related sequences. CDR3 sequences were aligned to IMGT reference sequences to assign V, D and J gene segments. Each retained sequence needed at least a six-nucleotide match to both a V gene segment and a J gene segment. A rearrangement counted as productive if the CDR3 had no stop codons and remained in frame with V and J, and every other rearrangement counted as non-productive. CDR3 was defined according to IMGT convention as the region running from the second conserved V-encoded cysteine to the conserved J-encoded phenylalanine. Sequences without an unambiguous match to a single V gene segment were excluded from the earlier analysis of about 600 of the donors. An earlier analysis of approximately 590 of the donors called V segments functional above 56.7% productive rearrangements and segregating when the between-donor standard deviation exceeded 5%. A statistical classification framework was built for diagnosing cytomegalovirus status from the catalog of TCR beta chain sequences. V and J gene assignment, in a later analysis, came from comparing TCR nucleotide sequences with IMGT/GENE-DB human TR gene sequences. A later analysis assigned CDR3 sequences and most-parsimonious VDJ recombination scenarios with the TCRdist pipeline. A later analysis defined each TCR beta chain by its CDR3 amino acid sequence plus V-gene family, and excluded reads lacking a unique V-gene family. In a later analysis, 450 to 600 highly shared, low-generation-probability nucleotide sequences were removed to address suspected cross-contamination and a sequencing artifact. In a later analysis, a clonal expansion index for each public chain was calculated from normalized within-repertoire ranks of inferred template counts. A later analysis computed generation probabilities with a VDJ recombination model fitted to out-of-frame rearrangements, and checked the results against IGoR. In a later analysis, hypergeometric tests were used to score TCR-TCR, TCR-HLA and TCR-CMV co-occurrence, with a repertoire-size bias correction applied to TCR pairs. False discovery rates were estimated in a later analysis by permuting HLA or CMV assignments 20 times. A later analysis grouped co-occurring TCRs with DBSCAN, adding TCRdist sequence similarity when clustering within HLA-allele-positive subsets. Repertoires with fewer than 30,000 or more than 120,000 public chains, plus five repertoires with anomalous nucleotide sharing, were excluded from co-occurrence clustering. TCRdb took this table from immuneACCESS and kept in-frame rearrangements with V and J called. Such tables lack part of the clones; where checked against another copy, unresolved V genes explain under half of the gap, and the rest is unexplained. V and J calls and clone size are copied from that table; D and trimming were computed from the DNA. Across this sample there are some 150,000 clones, with about 64% seen only once. The top ten clones comprise 2% to 2.5% of the sample.

The sequence is built from TRBV5-5 and TRBJ2-7; 8 junctional bases match TRBD1. Sequenced sample: PBMCs. The receptor was derived from a middle-aged woman in good health and CMV-seronegative. The CDR3 reads CASSPGPGQEAYEQYF. The DNA is TGTGCCAGCAGCCCCGGACCGGGACAGGAGGCCTACGAGCAGTACTTC.